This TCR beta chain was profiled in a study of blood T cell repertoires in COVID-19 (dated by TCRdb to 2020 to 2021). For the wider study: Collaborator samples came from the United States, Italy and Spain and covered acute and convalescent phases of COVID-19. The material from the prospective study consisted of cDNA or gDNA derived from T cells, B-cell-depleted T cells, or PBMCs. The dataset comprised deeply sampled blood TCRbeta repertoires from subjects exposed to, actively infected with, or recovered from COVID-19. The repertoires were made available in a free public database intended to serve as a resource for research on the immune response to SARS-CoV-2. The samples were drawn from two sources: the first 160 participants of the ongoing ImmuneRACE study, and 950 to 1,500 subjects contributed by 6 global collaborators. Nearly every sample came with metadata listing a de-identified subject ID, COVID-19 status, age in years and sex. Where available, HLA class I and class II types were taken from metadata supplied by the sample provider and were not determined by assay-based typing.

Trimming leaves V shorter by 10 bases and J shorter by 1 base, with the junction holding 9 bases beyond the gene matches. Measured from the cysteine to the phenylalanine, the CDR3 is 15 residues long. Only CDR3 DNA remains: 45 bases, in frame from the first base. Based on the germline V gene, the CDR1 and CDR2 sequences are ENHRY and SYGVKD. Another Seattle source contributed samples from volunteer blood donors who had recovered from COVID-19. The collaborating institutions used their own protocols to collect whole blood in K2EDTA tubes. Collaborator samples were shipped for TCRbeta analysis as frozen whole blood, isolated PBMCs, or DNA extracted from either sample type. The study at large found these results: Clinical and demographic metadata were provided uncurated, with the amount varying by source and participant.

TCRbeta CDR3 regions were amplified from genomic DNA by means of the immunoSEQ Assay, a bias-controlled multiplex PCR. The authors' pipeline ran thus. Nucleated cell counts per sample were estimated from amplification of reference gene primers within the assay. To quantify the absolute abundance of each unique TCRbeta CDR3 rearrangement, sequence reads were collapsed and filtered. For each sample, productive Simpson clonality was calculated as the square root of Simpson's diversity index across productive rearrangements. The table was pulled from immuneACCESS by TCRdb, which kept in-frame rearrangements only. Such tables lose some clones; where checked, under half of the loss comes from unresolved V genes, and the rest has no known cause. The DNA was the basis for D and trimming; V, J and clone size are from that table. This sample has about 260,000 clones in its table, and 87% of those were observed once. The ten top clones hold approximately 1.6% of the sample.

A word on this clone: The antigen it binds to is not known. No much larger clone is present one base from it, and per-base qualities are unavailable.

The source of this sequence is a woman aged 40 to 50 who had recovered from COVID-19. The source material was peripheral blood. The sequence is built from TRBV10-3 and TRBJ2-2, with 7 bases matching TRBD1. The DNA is TGTGCCACCGAAGAGGGGGCCCGGAACACCGGGGAGCTGTTTTTT. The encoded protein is CATEEGARNTGELFF.